These T cell receptor beta chains were read from a single sample in a study of T cell changes during pregnancy in multiple sclerosis. Here immunoSEQ multiplex PCR was the method, and the copy in TCRdb shows in-frame clones only, minus some. This sample has 25,000 to 35,000 clones; about 91% occur once, and the top ten carry approximately 8%. This specimen consisted of CD8+ T cells from peripheral blood mononuclear cells, obtained before pregnancy. Receptors originate from a female donor with multiple sclerosis, enrolled in a pregnancy study. CDR3s include the opening cysteine and the closing phenylalanine or tryptophan. Fields, in order: V gene, clone size, J gene, D gene, CDR3 protein, CDR3 DNA. A D gene is named only where the DNA matches it firmly. A row's size may be missing; if present it is once, few, many or a size class.

V: TRBV11-2; size: once; J: TRBJ1-6; D: NA; CDR3: CASSLGDNSPLHF; DNA: TGTGCCAGCAGCTTAGGAGATAATTCACCCCTCCACTTT
V: TRBV28; size: NA; J: TRBJ2-7; D: TRBD2; CDR3: CASSLLTSREQYF; DNA: TGTGCCAGCAGCTTATTGACTAGCCGCGAGCAGTACTTC
V: TRBV10-3; size: NA; J: TRBJ2-1; D: TRBD2; CDR3: CAISESGREGPYNEQFF; DNA: TGTGCCATCAGTGAGTCAGGGCGGGAGGGCCCTTACAATGAGCAGTTCTTC
V: TRBV6-1; size: few; J: TRBJ1-5; D: NA; CDR3: CASSVSGDSQPQHF; DNA: TGTGCCAGCAGTGTTTCAGGGGATAGTCAGCCCCAGCATTTT
V: TRBV30; size: medium-sized; J: TRBJ1-2; D: TRBD1; CDR3: CAWGGQGGYGYTF; DNA: TGTGCCTGGGGCGGACAGGGGGGCTATGGCTACACCTTC
V: TRBV19; size: NA; J: TRBJ2-3; D: NA; CDR3: CASSPIAGTDTQYF; DNA: TGTGCCAGTAGCCCCATAGCGGGCACAGATACGCAGTATTTT
V: TRBV4-3; size: NA; J: TRBJ2-3; D: TRBD2; CDR3: CASSQGSGVTDTQYF; DNA: TGCGCCAGCAGCCAAGGCAGCGGGGTCACAGATACGCAGTATTTT
V: TRBV11-2; size: NA; J: TRBJ1-2; D: NA; CDR3: CASSLAGVLYGYTF; DNA: TGTGCCAGCAGCTTAGCAGGGGTCCTTTATGGCTACACCTTC
V: TRBV13; size: NA; J: TRBJ2-7; D: TRBD1; CDR3: CASSSRDRGVIISYEQYF; DNA: TGTGCCAGCAGCTCCCGGGACAGGGGAGTTATAATCTCCTACGAGCAGTACTTC
V: TRBV7-9; size: NA; J: TRBJ1-2; D: TRBD1; CDR3: CASSYPGQGFGYTF; DNA: TGTGCCAGCAGCTACCCGGGACAGGGTTTTGGCTACACCTTC
V: TRBV28; size: NA; J: TRBJ1-6; D: NA; CDR3: CASSLTGNSPLHF; DNA: TGTGCCAGCAGTTTAACAGGGAATTCACCCCTCCACTTT
V: TRBV7-2; size: NA; J: TRBJ1-1; D: NA; CDR3: CASSLASQENTEAFF; DNA: TGTGCCAGCAGCTTAGCGTCACAGGAGAACACTGAAGCTTTCTTT
V: TRBV19; size: NA; J: TRBJ1-1; D: NA; CDR3: CASSIDGGDTEAFF; DNA: TGTGCCAGTAGTATAGATGGAGGGGACACTGAAGCTTTCTTT
V: TRBV29-1; size: NA; J: TRBJ1-1; D: NA; CDR3: CSVEQVSEAFF; DNA: TGCAGCGTTGAACAGGTCTCTGAAGCTTTCTTT
V: TRBV27; size: NA; J: TRBJ2-2; D: NA; CDR3: CASSLIASNTGELFF; DNA: TGTGCCAGCAGTTTAATAGCGTCGAACACCGGGGAGCTGTTTTTT
V: TRBV5-1; size: NA; J: TRBJ2-7; D: NA; CDR3: CASSSSGEQYF; DNA: TGCGCCAGCAGCTCATCGGGGGAGCAGTACTTC
V: TRBV6-6; size: NA; J: TRBJ2-3; D: NA; CDR3: CASSYGGGGADTQYF; DNA: TGTGCCAGCAGTTACGGCGGGGGCGGAGCAGATACGCAGTATTTT
V: TRBV4-2; size: once; J: TRBJ2-7; D: TRBD2; CDR3: CASSPKGLVAHEQYF; DNA: TGTGCCAGCAGCCCAAAGGGACTAGTTGCCCACGAGCAGTACTTC
V: TRBV19; size: NA; J: TRBJ1-2; D: NA; CDR3: CASSISPGENYGYTF; DNA: TGTGCCAGTAGTATTTCTCCAGGGGAAAACTATGGCTACACCTTC
V: TRBV7-9; size: NA; J: TRBJ2-3; D: NA; CDR3: CASSLLELGTQYF; DNA: TGTGCCAGCAGCCTATTAGAGCTTGGTACGCAGTATTTT
V: TRBV7-9; size: NA; J: TRBJ2-1; D: TRBD2; CDR3: CASSLLGTSGIYEQFF; DNA: TGTGCCAGCAGCCTACTCGGGACTAGCGGGATTTATGAGCAGTTCTTC
V: TRBV15; size: NA; J: TRBJ1-6; D: NA; CDR3: CATRQGRSSYNSPLHF; DNA: TGTGCCACTAGGCAGGGCCGTTCTTCCTATAATTCACCCCTCCACTTT
V: TRBV7-3; size: few; J: TRBJ2-1; D: NA; CDR3: CASSLRAGSYIDEQFF; DNA: TGTGCCAGCAGCTTAAGGGCCGGGAGCTACATCGATGAGCAGTTCTTC
V: TRBV27; size: NA; J: TRBJ1-5; D: TRBD1; CDR3: CASSLPQGQGGQPQHF; DNA: TGTGCCAGCAGTTTACCTCAAGGACAGGGAGGGCAGCCCCAGCATTTT
V: TRBV4-3; size: NA; J: TRBJ2-2; D: TRBD2; CDR3: CASSQGDLLADSNTGELFF; DNA: TGCGCCAGCAGCCAAGGGGACCTCCTAGCGGATTCGAACACCGGGGAGCTGTTTTTT
V: TRBV4-1; size: once; J: TRBJ2-7; D: TRBD1; CDR3: CASSDRGAYEQYF; DNA: TGCGCCAGCAGCGACAGGGGAGCCTACGAGCAGTACTTC
V: TRBV27; size: NA; J: TRBJ2-1; D: NA; CDR3: CASSDRDSFYNEQFF; DNA: TGTGCCAGCAGTGACCGGGACTCATTCTACAATGAGCAGTTCTTC
V: TRBV5-4; size: NA; J: TRBJ2-7; D: NA; CDR3: CASSLQGNEQYF; DNA: TGTGCCAGCAGCTTACAGGGTAACGAGCAGTACTTC
V: TRBV29-1; size: few; J: TRBJ2-7; D: TRBD1; CDR3: CSVGGGQGYEQYF; DNA: TGCAGCGTTGGGGGAGGACAGGGCTACGAGCAGTACTTC
V: TRBV28; size: NA; J: TRBJ1-1; D: NA; CDR3: CASSPEGNTEAFF; DNA: TGTGCCAGCAGCCCGGAGGGGAACACTGAAGCTTTCTTT
V: TRBV7-6; size: once; J: TRBJ2-2; D: TRBD1; CDR3: CASSLDLDRGGELFF; DNA: TGTGCCAGCAGCTTAGATTTGGACAGGGGCGGGGAGCTGTTTTTT